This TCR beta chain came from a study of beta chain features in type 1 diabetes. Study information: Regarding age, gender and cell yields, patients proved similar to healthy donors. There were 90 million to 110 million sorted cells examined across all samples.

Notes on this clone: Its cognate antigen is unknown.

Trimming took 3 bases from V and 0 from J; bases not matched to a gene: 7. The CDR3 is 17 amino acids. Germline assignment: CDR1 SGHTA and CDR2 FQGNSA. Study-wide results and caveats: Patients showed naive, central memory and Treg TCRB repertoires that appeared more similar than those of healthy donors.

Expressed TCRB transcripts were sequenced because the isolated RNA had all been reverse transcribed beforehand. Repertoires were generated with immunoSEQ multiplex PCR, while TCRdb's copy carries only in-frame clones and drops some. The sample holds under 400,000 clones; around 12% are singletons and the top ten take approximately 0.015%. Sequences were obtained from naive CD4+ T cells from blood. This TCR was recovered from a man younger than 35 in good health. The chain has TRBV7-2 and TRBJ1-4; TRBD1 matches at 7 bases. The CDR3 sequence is CASSFRGNGPTNEKLFF. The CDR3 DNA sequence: TGTGCCAGCAGCTTCAGGGGGAATGGTCCAACTAATGAAAAACTGTTTTTT.